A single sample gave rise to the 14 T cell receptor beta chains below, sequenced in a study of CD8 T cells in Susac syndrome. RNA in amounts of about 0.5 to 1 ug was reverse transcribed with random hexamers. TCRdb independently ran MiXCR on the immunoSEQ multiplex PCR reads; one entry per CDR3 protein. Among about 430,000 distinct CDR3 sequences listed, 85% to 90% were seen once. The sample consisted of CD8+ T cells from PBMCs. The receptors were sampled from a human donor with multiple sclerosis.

CDR3 region: CAWSVMGGITEAFF. CDR3 nucleotides: TGTGCCTGGAGTGTAATGGGAGGGATCACTGAAGCTTTCTTT. This chain uses TRBV30 with TRBJ1-1; D is uncertain. CDR1 GTSNPN and CDR2 SVGIG come from the germline V gene (reference sequence). The V gene lost 0 bases and the J gene lost 4 bases, with 12 bases spanning the gap. The CDR3 is 14 residues long.

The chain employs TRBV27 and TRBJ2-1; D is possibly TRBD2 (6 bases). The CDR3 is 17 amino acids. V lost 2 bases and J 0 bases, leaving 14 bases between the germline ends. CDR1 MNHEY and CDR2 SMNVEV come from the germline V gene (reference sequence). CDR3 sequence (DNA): TGTGCCAGCAGTTTAGATCAAGCCGGGAGCTCCTACAATGAGCAGTTCTTC. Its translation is CASSLDQAGSSYNEQFF.

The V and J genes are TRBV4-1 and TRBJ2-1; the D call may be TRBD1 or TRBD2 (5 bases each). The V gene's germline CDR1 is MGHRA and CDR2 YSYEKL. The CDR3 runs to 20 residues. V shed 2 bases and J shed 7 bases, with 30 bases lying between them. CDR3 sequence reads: CASSQSRVLIPGAKSNEQFF. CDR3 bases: TGCGCCAGCAGCCAATCAAGGGTCCTTATTCCCGGGGCAAAGTCAAATGAGCAGTTCTTC.

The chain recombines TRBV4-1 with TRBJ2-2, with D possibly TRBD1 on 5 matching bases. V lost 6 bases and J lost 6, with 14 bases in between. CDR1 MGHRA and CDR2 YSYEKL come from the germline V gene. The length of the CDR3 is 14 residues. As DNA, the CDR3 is TGCGCCAGCAGTTATGACAGTCTTGCCGGGGAGCTGTTTTTT. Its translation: CASSYDSLAGELFF.

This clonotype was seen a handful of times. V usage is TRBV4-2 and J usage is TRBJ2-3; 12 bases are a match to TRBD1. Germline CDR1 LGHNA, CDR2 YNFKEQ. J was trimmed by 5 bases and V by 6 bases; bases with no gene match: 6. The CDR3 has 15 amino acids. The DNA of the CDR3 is TGTGCCAGCAGTTACGGGACAGGGGGCCAAGATACGCAGTATTTT. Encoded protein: CASSYGTGGQDTQYF.

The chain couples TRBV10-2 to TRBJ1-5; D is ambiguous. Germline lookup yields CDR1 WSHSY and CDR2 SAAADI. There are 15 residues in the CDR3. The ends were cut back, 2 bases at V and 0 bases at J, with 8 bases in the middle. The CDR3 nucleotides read TGCGCCAGCAGTGAGGTTGAAAATAGCAATCAGCCCCAGCATTTT. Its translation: CASSEVENSNQPQHF.

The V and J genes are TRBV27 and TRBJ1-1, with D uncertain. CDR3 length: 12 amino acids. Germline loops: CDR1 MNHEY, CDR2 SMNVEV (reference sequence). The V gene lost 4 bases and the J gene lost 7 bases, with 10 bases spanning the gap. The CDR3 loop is CASSSTTLEAFF. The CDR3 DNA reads TGTGCCAGCAGTTCCACGACCCTTGAAGCTTTCTTT.

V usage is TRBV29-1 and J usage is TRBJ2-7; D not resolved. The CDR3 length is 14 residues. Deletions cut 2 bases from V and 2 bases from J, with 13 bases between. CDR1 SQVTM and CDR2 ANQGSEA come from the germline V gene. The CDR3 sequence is CSVELQEQPYEQYF. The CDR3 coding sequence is TGCAGCGTTGAATTGCAGGAGCAACCCTACGAGCAGTACTTC.

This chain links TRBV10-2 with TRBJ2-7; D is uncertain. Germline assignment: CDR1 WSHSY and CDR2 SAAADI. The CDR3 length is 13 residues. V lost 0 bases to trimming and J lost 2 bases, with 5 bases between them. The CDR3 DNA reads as TGCGCCAGCAGTGAGTCCAGTACCTACGAGCAGTACTTC. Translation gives CASSESSTYEQYF.

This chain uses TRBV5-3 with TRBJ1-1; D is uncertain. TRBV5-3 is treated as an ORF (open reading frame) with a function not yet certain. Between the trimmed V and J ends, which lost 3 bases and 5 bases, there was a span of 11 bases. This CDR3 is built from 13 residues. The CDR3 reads CARSSTAITEAFF. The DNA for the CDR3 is TGTGCCAGAAGCTCGACTGCTATAACTGAAGCTTTCTTT.

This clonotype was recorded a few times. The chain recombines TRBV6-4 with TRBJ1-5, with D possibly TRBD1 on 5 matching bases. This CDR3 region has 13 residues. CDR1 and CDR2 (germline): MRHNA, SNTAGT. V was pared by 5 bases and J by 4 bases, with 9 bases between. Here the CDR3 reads CASSPGSNQPQHF. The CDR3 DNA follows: TGTGCCAGCAGTCCAGGGAGTAATCAGCCCCAGCATTTT.

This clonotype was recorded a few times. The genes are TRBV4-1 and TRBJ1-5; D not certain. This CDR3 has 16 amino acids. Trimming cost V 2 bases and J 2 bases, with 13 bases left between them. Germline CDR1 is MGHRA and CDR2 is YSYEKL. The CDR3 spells CASSQTMGGGNQPQHF. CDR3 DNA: TGCGCCAGCAGCCAAACTATGGGTGGGGGCAATCAGCCCCAGCATTTT.

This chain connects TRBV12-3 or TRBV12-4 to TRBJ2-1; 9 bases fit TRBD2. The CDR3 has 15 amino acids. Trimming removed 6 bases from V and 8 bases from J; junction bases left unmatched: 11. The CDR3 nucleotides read TGTGCCAGCAGCGCTACGGCGGGGGGGCTAGATGAGCAGTTCTTC. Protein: CASSATAGGLDEQFF.

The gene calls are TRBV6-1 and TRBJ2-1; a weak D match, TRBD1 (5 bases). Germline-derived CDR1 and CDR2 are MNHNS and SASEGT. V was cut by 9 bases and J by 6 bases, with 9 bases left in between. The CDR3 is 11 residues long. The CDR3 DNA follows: TGTGCCAGGGGGCAGGGCAATGAGCAGTTCTTC. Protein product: CARGQGNEQFF.